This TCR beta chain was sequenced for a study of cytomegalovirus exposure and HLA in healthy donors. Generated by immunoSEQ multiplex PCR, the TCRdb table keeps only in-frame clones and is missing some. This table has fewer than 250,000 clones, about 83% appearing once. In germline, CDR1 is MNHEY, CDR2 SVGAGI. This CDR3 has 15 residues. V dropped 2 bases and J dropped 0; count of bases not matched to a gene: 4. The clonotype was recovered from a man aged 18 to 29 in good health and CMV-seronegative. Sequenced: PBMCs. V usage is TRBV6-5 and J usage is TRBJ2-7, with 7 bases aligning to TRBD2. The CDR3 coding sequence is TGTGCCAGCAGTTACGGAGCGGGACTCTCCTACGAGCAGTACTTC. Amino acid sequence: CASSYGAGLSYEQYF.